The source of this T cell receptor beta chain is a study of cytomegalovirus exposure and HLA in healthy donors. This clone was seen once. Germline assignment: CDR1 SGHTA and CDR2 FQGTGA. CDR3 size: 20 residues. With V trimmed by 4 bases and J by 1 base, 12 bases remained unmatched. PCR was performed using 60 Vbeta and 13 Jbeta primers. Repertoires were generated with immunoSEQ multiplex PCR, while TCRdb's copy carries only in-frame clones and drops some. Counted here are roughly 150,000 clones, approximately 73% occurring once; the ten biggest clones make up 5.4%. What was sequenced was PBMCs. This rearrangement joins TRBV7-3 to TRBJ2-3, with TRBD2 matching over 15 bases. This receptor was taken from a woman aged 18-29 years in good health and CMV-seropositive. CDR3 coding DNA: TGTGCCAGCAGCTCCCCGGAAAATCGGACTAGCGGGGGGGGCACAGATACGCAGTATTTT. The encoded protein is CASSSPENRTSGGGTDTQYF.